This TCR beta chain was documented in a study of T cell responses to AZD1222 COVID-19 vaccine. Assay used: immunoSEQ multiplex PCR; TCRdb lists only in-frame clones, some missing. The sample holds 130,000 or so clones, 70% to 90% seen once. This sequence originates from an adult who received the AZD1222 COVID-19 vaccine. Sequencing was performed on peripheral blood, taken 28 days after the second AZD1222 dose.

The CDR3 DNA follows: TGTGCCTGGAAAAGGGGGGGCAATAATTCACCCCTCCACTTT. Protein sequence: CAWKRGGNNSPLHF. The chain links TRBV30 to TRBJ1-6, with D possibly being TRBD1 (6 bases). In germline, CDR1 is GTSNPN, CDR2 SVGIG (reference sequence). The CDR3 runs 14 residues. Trimming stripped 4 bases from V and 5 bases from J, with 12 bases between.